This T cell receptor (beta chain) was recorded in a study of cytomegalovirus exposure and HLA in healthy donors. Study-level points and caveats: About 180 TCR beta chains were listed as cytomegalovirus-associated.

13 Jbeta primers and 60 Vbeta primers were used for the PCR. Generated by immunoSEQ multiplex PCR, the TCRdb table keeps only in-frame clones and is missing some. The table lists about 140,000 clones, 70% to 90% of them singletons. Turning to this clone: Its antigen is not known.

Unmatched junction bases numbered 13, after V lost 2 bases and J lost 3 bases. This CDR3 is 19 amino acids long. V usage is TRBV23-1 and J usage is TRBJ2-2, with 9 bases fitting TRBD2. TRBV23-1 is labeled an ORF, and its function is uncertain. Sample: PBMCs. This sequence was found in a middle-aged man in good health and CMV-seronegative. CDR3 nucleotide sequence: TGCGCCAGCAGTCAAGAGCCTAGCGGGGCTCCCGGGGACACCGGGGAGCTGTTTTTT. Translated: CASSQEPSGAPGDTGELFF.